The 26 T cell receptor beta chains in this list originate from one sample, sequenced in a study of beta chain features in type 1 diabetes. What was sequenced were expressed TCRB transcripts, since all of the isolated RNA had been reverse transcribed. Profiling relied on immunoSEQ multiplex PCR, and the TCRdb table lists in-frame clones only, not all of them. The top ten clones hold over 1% of a sample with about 210,000 clones, roughly a tenth of them seen once. What was sequenced was central memory CD4+ T cells from blood. The receptor set was obtained from a man aged 18 to 35 in good health.

The chain carries TRBV4-1 and TRBJ2-5; 8 nucleotides line up with TRBD1. J lost 3 bases, V lost 4 bases, and 1 base had no gene match. CDR1 and CDR2 from the germline V gene are MGHRA and YSYEKL. The CDR3 spans 13 residues. The CDR3 DNA sequence: TGCGCCAGCAGCCTACAGGGGGAAGAGACCCAGTACTTC. Its translation: CASSLQGEETQYF.

Ten or more counts support this clone. The chain uses TRBV30 and TRBJ1-3; D is unresolved. Germline assignment: CDR1 GTSNPN and CDR2 SVGIG (reference sequence). The CDR3 covers 15 residues. Trimming took 5 bases from V and 0 from J, leaving 14 bases between them. The CDR3 spells CAWSRKTSSGNTIYF. CDR3 coding DNA: TGTGCCTGGTCCCGAAAGACGAGCTCTGGAAACACCATATATTTT.

The sample holds a few counts of this clone. This chain connects TRBV28 to TRBJ2-5; 10 nucleotides line up with TRBD1. CDR3 length: 14 residues. The V and J ends lost 5 bases and 6 bases, in that order; junction bases with no gene match: 6. Germline CDR1 MDHEN, CDR2 SYDVKM. The CDR3 region has the DNA TGTGCCAGCAGTCGGGCGGGACAGGGGCAGACCCAGTACTTC. Protein product: CASSRAGQGQTQYF. Filled out from reference TRBV28 and TRBJ2-5, the complete variable domain reads DVKVTQSSRYLVKRTGEKVFLECVQDMDHENMFWYRQDPGLGLRLIYFSYDVKMKEKGDIPEGYSVSREKKERFSLILESASTNQTSMYLCASSRAGQGQTQYFGPGTRLLVL.

To note about this clone: The junction and the germline gene differ at one end; a read error may be behind it. The chain carries TRBV7-7 and TRBJ2-1, with D possibly matching TRBD1 (6 bases). Germline-derived CDR1 and CDR2 are SSHAT and FNYEAQ (reference sequence). The CDR3 is made up of 13 amino acids. The CDR3 protein is CASSLDRFNEQFF. The CDR3 DNA reads as TGTGCTAGCAGCTTAGACAGGTTCAATGAGCAGTTCTTC.

This clone occurred a few times. The chain uses TRBV28 and TRBJ1-4, with 8 bases fitting TRBD1. Per the germline V gene, CDR1 is MDHEN and CDR2 is SYDVKM. The CDR3 extends over 14 amino acids. V was pared by 5 bases and J by 7 bases, with 6 bases of the junction left unmatched. CDR3 bases: TGTGCCAGCAGTACGGACAGGGTTTTTGAAAAACTGTTTTTT. Translation: CASSTDRVFEKLFF. Combining the CDR3 with reference TRBV28 and TRBJ1-4 gives the whole variable domain DVKVTQSSRYLVKRTGEKVFLECVQDMDHENMFWYRQDPGLGLRLIYFSYDVKMKEKGDIPEGYSVSREKKERFSLILESASTNQTSMYLCASSTDRVFEKLFFGSGTQLSVL.

The V and J genes are TRBV5-1 and TRBJ2-7; D gene uncertain. Trimming took off 4 bases at V and 6 bases at J, with 17 bases between the two ends. Per the germline V gene, CDR1 is SGHRS and CDR2 is YFSETQ. This CDR3 is 14 amino acids long. In DNA, the CDR3 is TGCGCCAGCAGCCCACCCACGAGGATTGGCGAGCAGTACTTC. This sequence encodes CASSPPTRIGEQYF.

This clone was detected only a few times. The V and J genes are TRBV7-2 and TRBJ1-5; the D gene is possibly TRBD1 (5 bases). Trimming removed 7 bases at V and 11 bases at J, with 15 bases between. Germline V gives CDR1 SGHTA, CDR2 FQGNSA. The CDR3 covers 12 residues. CDR3 DNA sequence: TGTGCCAGCACCGACAGCGGGGAAGCCCAGCATTTT. Its protein is CASTDSGEAQHF.

V is TRBV29-1 and J is TRBJ1-3; no clear D gene. Germline V CDR1 and CDR2: SQVTM, ANQGSEA. Trimming took off 4 bases at V and 3 bases at J, with 13 bases between the two ends. CDR3 length: 14 amino acids. The CDR3 spells CSVGEQKNGNTIYF. The CDR3 region has the DNA TGCAGCGTTGGGGAACAGAAGAATGGAAACACCATATATTTT.

The chain carries TRBV19 and TRBJ2-1, with a weak D call TRBD2 (5 bases). Germline V gene data show CDR1 as LNHDA and CDR2 as SQIVND (reference sequence). Trimming cost V 7 bases and J 4 bases, with 14 bases left between them. The CDR3 has 14 amino acids. CDR3 loop: CASNAGRTYNEQFF. Here the CDR3 DNA reads TGTGCCAGTAACGCGGGCCGAACTTACAATGAGCAGTTCTTC.

A remark on this clone: Other DNA sequences in the same sample also yield this CDR3. The rearrangement uses TRBV2 and TRBJ1-3, with D unclear. Germline CDR1 is SNHLY and CDR2 is FYNNEI. The V gene lost 4 bases and the J gene lost 4 bases, with 8 bases spanning the gap. This CDR3 region has 13 residues. CDR3 amino acids: CASSGPGGNTIYF. DNA of the CDR3: TGTGCCAGCAGTGGACCGGGAGGAAACACCATATATTTT.

Note on this clone: The sample has other DNA sequences that encode this CDR3 too. The J gene is TRBJ1-1, the V gene TRBV29-1, with no clear D. There are 12 residues in the CDR3. Germline values: CDR1 SQVTM, CDR2 ANQGSEA. Trimming pared 2 bases from V and 1 base from J, leaving 5 bases between. DNA of the CDR3: TGCAGCGTTGAAACCGGGAACACTGAAGCTTTCTTT. Encoded protein: CSVETGNTEAFF.

This clone has just a few counts. The chain combines TRBV27 with TRBJ2-3; the match to TRBD2 covers 7 bases. The trim removed 6 bases at V and 2 bases at J, leaving 2 bases unmatched. CDR3 size: 13 residues. CDR1 and CDR2 from the germline V gene are MNHEY and SMNVEV (reference sequence). The CDR3 nucleotides read TGTGCCAGCAGGAGGGACTACACAGATACGCAGTATTTT. Translation: CASRRDYTDTQYF.

The J gene is TRBJ2-3, the V gene TRBV7-2; D is uncertain. CDR1 and CDR2 (germline): SGHTA, FQGNSA. The CDR3 is made up of 14 amino acids. V lost 2 bases to trimming and J lost 2 bases, with 8 bases between them. CDR3 region: CASSLSRDTDTQYF. For the CDR3, the DNA is TGTGCCAGCAGCTTAAGTCGCGACACAGATACGCAGTATTTT.

This clone appeared a few times. The rearrangement uses TRBV10-3 and TRBJ2-3; D is possibly TRBD1 (5 bases). CDR1 is ENHRY, CDR2 SYGVKD, per germline. This CDR3 has 17 amino acids. Trimming took 0 bases from V and 4 from J, leaving 17 bases between them. The CDR3 nucleotides are TGTGCCATCAGTGAGTCGCAGGCAGGGCTGCCCTCAGATACGCAGTATTTT. It encodes CAISESQAGLPSDTQYF.

V usage is TRBV5-4 and J usage is TRBJ2-6; TRBD2 aligns across 14 bases. CDR1 is SGHNT, CDR2 YYREEE, per germline (reference sequence). Trimming at V came to 3 bases and at J to 2 bases, leaving 1 base not matched to a gene. The CDR3 runs 17 residues. The chain's CDR3 is CASSWGLAGAGANVLTF. The CDR3 DNA follows: TGTGCCAGCAGCTGGGGACTAGCGGGAGCTGGGGCCAACGTCCTGACTTTC.

With regard to this clone: At the DNA level, this CDR3 is encoded by other sequences in the same sample as well. The rearrangement uses TRBV29-1 and TRBJ2-7; D tentatively reads TRBD1 or TRBD2 (5 bases each). The V end was cut by 3 bases, the J end by 3 bases, with 12 bases between. Germline V gene sequence: CDR1 SQVTM, CDR2 ANQGSEA. The CDR3 spans 13 residues. DNA for the CDR3: TGCAGCGTTGAGGGGCAGGGACGCTACGAGCAGTACTTC. This encodes CSVEGQGRYEQYF.

The rearrangement joins TRBV19 to TRBJ2-1; 13 bases are shared with TRBD2. Germline V CDR1 and CDR2: LNHDA, SQIVND (reference sequence). V lost 7 bases and J lost 5; bases outside the gene matches: 5. This CDR3 contains 15 residues. DNA for the CDR3: TGTGCCAGTACCTTACTAGCGGGAGGGGACAATGAGCAGTTCTTC. This codes for CASTLLAGGDNEQFF. Supplemented by reference TRBV19 and TRBJ2-1, the full variable domain reads DGGITQSPKYLFRKEGQNVTLSCEQNLNHDAMYWYRQDPGQGLRLIYYSQIVNDFQKGDIAEGYSVSREKKESFPLTVTSAQKNPTAFYLCASTLLAGGDNEQFFGPGTRLTVL.

The chain uses TRBV2 and TRBJ2-7; D is possibly TRBD1 (6 bases). V lost 6 bases, J lost 4 bases, and 16 bases lay in between. Germline-derived CDR1 and CDR2 are SNHLY and FYNNEI. The CDR3 is 14 residues long. The CDR3 loop is CASRLGQGAYEQYF. CDR3 coding DNA: TGTGCCAGCAGGCTGGGACAAGGGGCTTACGAGCAGTACTTC.

The chain is built from TRBV27 and TRBJ2-1, with D perhaps TRBD1 (6 bases). The CDR3 totals 15 residues. The V gene lost 4 bases and the J gene lost 7 bases, with 17 bases spanning the gap. Germline V gives CDR1 MNHEY, CDR2 SMNVEV (reference sequence). The CDR3 DNA reads TGTGCCAGCAGTTCCCCTGGAAACAGGGAAAATGAGCAGTTCTTC. It encodes CASSSPGNRENEQFF.

This clone came up a few times. The chain carries TRBV4-3 and TRBJ2-3, with TRBD1 matching 11 bases. J was trimmed by 3 bases and V by 3 bases; bases with no gene match: 5. The CDR3 has 16 amino acids. Germline V gene sequence: CDR1 LGHNA, CDR2 YSLEER. The CDR3 DNA follows: TGCGCCAGCAGCCAGGGGACAGGGGGAGGGACAGATACGCAGTATTTT. Translating gives CASSQGTGGGTDTQYF.

The genes are TRBV12-5 and TRBJ2-1; 8 bases are shared with TRBD2. The CDR3 covers 15 residues. CDR1 and CDR2 (germline): LGHNT, FRNRAP. Trimming removed 1 base from V and 9 bases from J; junction bases left unmatched: 8. The chain's CDR3 is CASGLDGGRIAEQFF. CDR3 DNA: TGTGCTAGTGGTTTGGACGGCGGGAGGATCGCTGAGCAGTTCTTC.

To note about this clone: Other DNA sequences in the same sample also yield this CDR3. The rearrangement joins TRBV13 to TRBJ2-7; D unresolved. Germline assignment: CDR1 PRHDT and CDR2 FYEKMQ (reference sequence). Deletions cut 0 bases from V and 3 bases from J, with 3 bases between. This CDR3 region has 12 residues. The CDR3 protein is CASSLGGYEQYF. For the CDR3, the DNA is TGTGCCAGCAGCTTAGGGGGCTACGAGCAGTACTTC. Combining the CDR3 with reference TRBV13 and TRBJ2-7 gives the whole variable domain AAGVIQSPRHLIKEKRETATLKCYPIPRHDTVYWYQQGPGQDPQFLISFYEKMQSDKGSIPDRFSAQQFSDYHSELNMSSLELGDSALYFCASSLGGYEQYFGPGTRLTVT.

The chain links TRBV29-1 to TRBJ2-3; D is tentatively TRBD1 or TRBD2 (5 bases each). Trimming removed 4 bases from V and 0 bases from J, with 11 bases in between. Germline lookup yields CDR1 SQVTM and CDR2 ANQGSEA. The CDR3 runs to 14 residues. CDR3 loop: CSVAGPASTDTQYF. In DNA form, the CDR3 reads TGCAGCGTTGCGGGACCGGCTAGCACAGATACGCAGTATTTT.

Only a few counts were recorded for this clone. V is TRBV29-1 and J is TRBJ2-2; D call uncertain. Germline CDR1 reads SQVTM; CDR2 reads ANQGSEA. V was shortened by 4 bases and J by 0 bases, with 9 bases between the two germline ends. The CDR3 runs 14 residues. The CDR3 nucleotides are TGCAGCGTTGTGATCCCCCCGAACACCGGGGAGCTGTTTTTT. It translates to CSVVIPPNTGELFF.

The genes are TRBV7-9 and TRBJ2-5; possibly TRBD1 for D (6 bases). The J call may be wrong; the DNA end is better matched by TRBJ2-7. The length of the CDR3 is 14 residues. Germline V lookup: CDR1 SEHNR, CDR2 FQNEAQ (reference sequence). The CDR3 protein is CASSFTGISYEQYF. The CDR3 DNA reads TGTGCCAGCAGCTTTACAGGGATCTCCTACGAGCAGTACTTC.

This chain joins TRBV5-4 and TRBJ2-1; 10 positions match TRBD1. Germline lookup yields CDR1 SGHNT and CDR2 YYREEE (reference sequence). The CDR3 is 15 residues long. J was trimmed by 1 base and V by 4 bases; bases with no gene match: 2. The CDR3 loop reads CASSRQGASYNEQFF. The CDR3 DNA follows: TGTGCCAGCAGCAGACAGGGGGCTTCCTACAATGAGCAGTTCTTC.